Described below is a single TCR beta chain sequence and its context. The antigen remains undetermined. Amplification yielded TCR beta CDR3 regions, with RNA transcripts as the source. The HTBI primer set drove a first-round RT-PCR of the TCR CDR3. Using its own MiXCR run on the multiplex PCR reads, TCRdb lists one record per CDR3 protein. There are just over 550,000 distinct CDR3 sequences in the sample; about 43% occur only once, and 6.5% to 9% lies in the top ten. Newly diagnosed hyperthyroidism, duration under 2 months, in patients aged 18 to 65. The data stem from a study of T cells in Graves' hyperthyroidism and ophthalmopathy. The CDR3 loop spans 14 amino acids. Germline lookup yields CDR1 SGHTA and CDR2 FQGNSA. With V trimmed by 0 bases and J by 6 bases, 1 base remained unmatched. Findings and caveats of the study: Appearing also in blood were most of the thyroid clonotypes expanded above 0.001. From stable hyperthyroidism, ophthalmopathy was separated by a 13 V-J model.

The sequence derives from a woman between 18 and 29 years old with Graves' hyperthyroidism. The V and J genes are TRBV7-2 and TRBJ1-4; TRBD1 matches 7 bases. Specimen: peripheral blood or thyroid tissue (not recorded which). CDR3 loop: CASSLAGTDEKLFF. CDR3 nucleotide sequence: TGTGCCAGCAGCTTAGCGGGGACAGATGAAAAACTGTTTTTT.